This is a list of T cell receptor beta chains from one sample in a study of glioma-infiltrating T cells. MiXCR, run by TCRdb on the multiplex PCR reads, gives a single entry per CDR3 protein. Of fewer than 250,000 distinct CDR3 sequences in the sample, approximately 30% were seen once. The material sequenced was glioma tissue, nonneoplastic brain tissue, or PBMCs (not recorded which). The receptors derive from a human donor with low-grade glioma or glioblastoma, undergoing nonglioma brain surgery, or in good health (not recorded which). Both conserved end residues are part of each CDR3. D genes are given only for firm matches. Clone size, where shown, is once, few, many, or a class for clones that have expanded.

CDR3 protein: CSVLGQESSYEQYF
CDR3 DNA: TGCAGCGTACTGGGACAGGAGAGCTCCTACGAGCAGTACTTC
V gene: TRBV29-1
J gene: TRBJ2-7
D gene: TRBD1
clone size: many

CDR3 protein: CASSQAAGSETQYF
CDR3 DNA: TGCGCCAGCAGCCAAGCTGCAGGGTCCGAGACCCAGTACTTC
V gene: TRBV4-3
J gene: TRBJ2-5
D gene: -
clone size: few

CDR3 protein: CSVHWDSYGYTF
CDR3 DNA: TGCAGCGTTCACTGGGACAGCTATGGCTACACCTTC
V gene: TRBV29-1
J gene: TRBJ1-2
D gene: TRBD1
clone size: many

CDR3 protein: CASSLRYYLLEQFF
CDR3 DNA: TGTGCCAGCAGCCTCCGGTACTACCTCCTCGAGCAGTTCTTC
V gene: TRBV6-2/TRBV6-3
J gene: TRBJ2-1
D gene: -
clone size: -

CDR3 protein: CASSAGQEHNEQFF
CDR3 DNA: TGTGCCAGCAGCGCGGGACAGGAACACAATGAGCAGTTCTTC
V gene: TRBV11-1
J gene: TRBJ2-1
D gene: TRBD1
clone size: few

CDR3 protein: CSARERTINTGELFF
CDR3 DNA: TGCAGTGCTAGAGAAAGGACTATCAACACCGGGGAGCTGTTTTTT
V gene: TRBV20-1
J gene: TRBJ2-2
D gene: -
clone size: many

CDR3 protein: CASSIHGDTGELFF
CDR3 DNA: TGTGCCAGTAGTATTCACGGGGACACCGGGGAGCTGTTTTTT
V gene: TRBV19
J gene: TRBJ2-2
D gene: -
clone size: many

CDR3 protein: CSGYLAGTPSYNEQLF
CDR3 DNA: TGCAGTGGTTACCTAGCGGGCACACCCTCATACAATGAGCAGCTCTTC
V gene: TRBV20-1
J gene: TRBJ2-1
D gene: TRBD2
clone size: -

CDR3 protein: CASSLDGNQPQHF
CDR3 DNA: TGTGCCAGCAGCTTGGACGGCAATCAGCCCCAGCATTTT
V gene: TRBV5-4
J gene: TRBJ1-5
D gene: -
clone size: -

CDR3 protein: CASSAGTSGRYETQYF
CDR3 DNA: TGTGCCAGCAGCGCCGGGACTAGCGGGAGATATGAGACCCAGTACTTC
V gene: TRBV25-1
J gene: TRBJ2-5
D gene: TRBD2
clone size: many

CDR3 protein: CASRQWTIGRGTDTQYF
CDR3 DNA: TGTGCCAGCAGACAATGGACTATCGGGAGGGGTACAGATACGCAGTATTTT
V gene: TRBV3-1
J gene: TRBJ2-3
D gene: TRBD2
clone size: once

CDR3 protein: CAIKEQGGTYEQYF
CDR3 DNA: TGTGCCATCAAGGAGCAGGGCGGCACCTACGAGCAGTACTTC
V gene: TRBV10-3
J gene: TRBJ2-7
D gene: -
clone size: -

CDR3 protein: CASSELLFSGGETQYF
CDR3 DNA: TGCGCCAGCAGTGAACTTCTGTTTAGCGGAGGAGAGACCCAGTACTTC
V gene: TRBV10-2
J gene: TRBJ2-5
D gene: -
clone size: -

CDR3 protein: CASSLDEAGGLGGYTF
CDR3 DNA: TGTGCCAGCAGCTTAGATGAGGCAGGGGGGTTGGGGGGCTACACCTTC
V gene: TRBV7-2
J gene: TRBJ1-2
D gene: TRBD1
clone size: few

CDR3 protein: CASSFPGGDEKLFF
CDR3 DNA: TGTGCCAGCAGTTTCCCAGGGGGGGATGAAAAACTGTTTTTT
V gene: TRBV28
J gene: TRBJ1-4
D gene: TRBD1
clone size: many

CDR3 protein: CSARAHSSGNTIYF
CDR3 DNA: TGCAGTGCTAGAGCTCACAGCTCTGGAAACACCATATATTTT
V gene: TRBV20-1
J gene: TRBJ1-3
D gene: -
clone size: many

CDR3 protein: CSAPPEGAGINQPQHF
CDR3 DNA: TGCAGTGCTCCCCCCGAGGGAGCGGGAATCAATCAGCCCCAGCATTTT
V gene: TRBV20-1
J gene: TRBJ1-5
D gene: -
clone size: many

CDR3 protein: CASSPISGRAINEQFF
CDR3 DNA: TGTGCCAGCAGCCCAATTAGCGGGAGGGCCATAAATGAGCAGTTCTTC
V gene: TRBV28
J gene: TRBJ2-1
D gene: TRBD2
clone size: many

CDR3 protein: CASSLTGVAKNIQYF
CDR3 DNA: TGTGCCAGCAGTTTGACAGGGGTAGCCAAAAACATTCAGTACTTC
V gene: TRBV28
J gene: TRBJ2-4
D gene: TRBD1
clone size: many

CDR3 protein: CASSSRHSGTSGNYEQYF
CDR3 DNA: TGTGCCAGCAGCTCCAGACACTCCGGGACTAGCGGGAATTACGAGCAGTACTTC
V gene: TRBV7-2
J gene: TRBJ2-7
D gene: TRBD2
clone size: many

CDR3 protein: CASSPASGSYEQFF
CDR3 DNA: TGTGCCAGCAGTCCAGCTAGCGGGAGTTATGAGCAGTTCTTC
V gene: TRBV12-3/TRBV12-4
J gene: TRBJ2-1
D gene: TRBD2
clone size: many

CDR3 protein: CASSYSASIITDTQYF
CDR3 DNA: TGTGCCAGCAGTTACTCGGCCAGCATAATCACAGATACGCAGTATTTT
V gene: TRBV6-5
J gene: TRBJ2-3
D gene: -
clone size: many

CDR3 protein: CASSQVGTNEQFF
CDR3 DNA: TGCGCCAGCAGCCAAGTGGGAACCAATGAGCAGTTCTTC
V gene: TRBV4-1
J gene: TRBJ2-1
D gene: -
clone size: -

CDR3 protein: CSARGLAASGSPYEQYF
CDR3 DNA: TGCAGTGCTAGAGGCCTCGCCGCTAGCGGGAGCCCCTACGAGCAGTACTTC
V gene: TRBV20-1
J gene: TRBJ2-7
D gene: TRBD2
clone size: -

CDR3 protein: CASSLRTGYEQYF
CDR3 DNA: TGTGCCAGCAGTTTACGGACAGGGTACGAGCAGTACTTC
V gene: TRBV27
J gene: TRBJ2-7
D gene: TRBD1
clone size: many

CDR3 protein: CASSWRVINSYNEQFF
CDR3 DNA: TGTGCCAGCAGTTGGAGGGTCATTAACTCCTACAATGAGCAGTTCTTC
V gene: TRBV2
J gene: TRBJ2-1
D gene: -
clone size: many

CDR3 protein: CSARVWGQTTTDTQYF
CDR3 DNA: TGCAGTGCTAGAGTCTGGGGCCAAACGACGACAGATACGCAGTATTTT
V gene: TRBV20-1
J gene: TRBJ2-3
D gene: -
clone size: few

CDR3 protein: CSVGQGAQREQYF
CDR3 DNA: TGCAGCGTTGGACAGGGGGCGCAGAGGGAGCAGTACTTC
V gene: TRBV29-1
J gene: TRBJ2-7
D gene: TRBD1
clone size: few

CDR3 protein: CASSLSGVPYEQYF
CDR3 DNA: TGTGCCAGCAGCTTGTCGGGAGTCCCCTACGAGCAGTACTTC
V gene: TRBV7-2
J gene: TRBJ2-7
D gene: -
clone size: many

CDR3 protein: CASATANYGYTF
CDR3 DNA: TGTGCCAGCGCAACAGCTAACTATGGCTACACCTTC
V gene: TRBV7-9
J gene: TRBJ1-2
D gene: -
clone size: -

CDR3 protein: CASSHFETGNTEAFF
CDR3 DNA: TGTGCCAGCAGCCACTTCGAGACAGGGAACACTGAAGCTTTCTTT
V gene: TRBV3-1
J gene: TRBJ1-1
D gene: -
clone size: many

CDR3 protein: CSVEEAYNEQFF
CDR3 DNA: TGCAGCGTTGAGGAGGCGTACAATGAGCAGTTCTTC
V gene: TRBV29-1
J gene: TRBJ2-1
D gene: -
clone size: many

CDR3 protein: CSVEILGGITAQYF
CDR3 DNA: TGCAGCGTTGAAATTTTAGGCGGGATCACGGCCCAGTACTTC
V gene: TRBV29-1
J gene: TRBJ2-5
D gene: -
clone size: -

CDR3 protein: CASSQYPSSSYEQYF
CDR3 DNA: TGTGCCAGCAGCCAATATCCTAGCAGCTCCTACGAGCAGTACTTC
V gene: TRBV3-1
J gene: TRBJ2-7
D gene: -
clone size: -

CDR3 protein: CASSPGQGAGNTIYF
CDR3 DNA: TGCGCCAGCAGCCCCGGACAGGGAGCAGGAAACACCATATATTTT
V gene: TRBV5-1
J gene: TRBJ1-3
D gene: TRBD1
clone size: few